This entry lists 12 T cell receptor beta chains sequenced from one sample in a study of cytomegalovirus exposure and HLA in healthy donors. PCR primers comprised 60 Vbeta and 13 Jbeta primers. The method was immunoSEQ multiplex PCR; TCRdb's version includes in-frame clones alone and lacks a portion of them. The data contain about 92,000 clones, 80% of them seen just once; the ten biggest clones take up around 2%. Sequenced sample: PBMCs. These receptors all stem from a man aged 18-30 years in good health and CMV-seronegative.

This clone was picked up a small number of times. The chain is built from TRBV4-2 and TRBJ1-6; D is uncertain. There are 18 residues in the CDR3. Germline CDR1 LGHNA, CDR2 YNFKEQ. V was cut by 3 bases and J by 7 bases, with 22 bases left in between. The CDR3 region has the DNA TGTGCCAGCAGCCAGGGGTCCGTGACGGGGTTAGGGAATTCACCCCTCCACTTT. This sequence encodes CASSQGSVTGLGNSPLHF.

This rearrangement joins TRBV4-2 to TRBJ1-1; a possible D gene is TRBD1 (6 bases). Germline-derived CDR1 and CDR2 are LGHNA and YNFKEQ. This CDR3 is built from 12 residues. Between the trimmed V and J ends, which lost 3 bases and 11 bases, there was a span of 13 bases. The CDR3 region has the DNA TGTGCCAGCAGCCATGGCGGACAGTGGGCTTTCTTT. This gives the protein CASSHGGQWAFF.

This clone was seen just once. The J gene is TRBJ2-7, the V gene TRBV19, with 8 bases lining up with TRBD1. The length of the CDR3 is 14 residues. V lost 8 bases and J lost 4; bases outside the gene matches: 10. Germline V lookup: CDR1 LNHDA, CDR2 SQIVND (reference sequence). CDR3 bases: TGTGCCAGTTCAGCCGGGACAGGTGATTACGAGCAGTACTTC. It encodes CASSAGTGDYEQYF.

This chain uses TRBV19 with TRBJ2-5; D is perhaps TRBD2 (6 bases). The J call may be in error: the DNA end matches TRBJ2-7 better. From germline, CDR1 is LNHDA and CDR2 SQIVND (reference sequence). This CDR3 is built from 15 residues. The CDR3 DNA reads as TGTGCCAGTAGTATAGACGGGCCGGGGGATTACGAGCAGTACTTC. Protein sequence: CASSIDGPGDYEQYF.

The chain carries TRBV7-6 and TRBJ1-6; D remains unclear. V lost 5 bases, J lost 10 bases, and 12 bases lay in between. The germline V gene encodes CDR1 SGHVS and CDR2 FNYEAQ. The length of the CDR3 is 13 residues. The CDR3 region has the DNA TGTGCCAGCAGCCCAGACCTCGGGTCACCCCTCCACTTT. As protein: CASSPDLGSPLHF.

This CDR3 is CASSLPDRDGYTF. The DNA of the CDR3 is TGTGCCAGCAGTTTACCCGACAGGGATGGCTACACCTTC. The V and J genes are TRBV28 and TRBJ1-2; 7 bases map to TRBD1. Unmatched junction bases numbered 3, after V lost 2 bases and J lost 6 bases. The CDR3 is 13 residues long. In germline, CDR1 is MDHEN, CDR2 SYDVKM.

This chain joins TRBV11-3 and TRBJ2-7, with 7 nucleotides matching TRBD1. CDR3 size: 13 residues. Germline CDR1 SGHNT, CDR2 YENEEA. The V gene end was trimmed by 3 bases and the J gene end by 6 bases; junction bases not matched to a gene: 5. CDR3 amino acids: CASSFEQGTEQYF. The CDR3 DNA follows: TGTGCCAGCAGCTTCGAACAGGGGACCGAGCAGTACTTC.

This chain uses TRBV13 with TRBJ1-2; D is undetermined. This CDR3 comprises 13 residues. Germline V lookup: CDR1 PRHDT, CDR2 FYEKMQ (reference sequence). V lost 6 bases, J lost 4 bases, and 12 bases lay in between. The CDR3 coding sequence is TGTGCCAGCAGAGAAGCTTATAGCTATGGCTACACCTTC. This codes for CASREAYSYGYTF. Variable domain in full (rest from reference TRBV13 and TRBJ1-2): AAGVIQSPRHLIKEKRETATLKCYPIPRHDTVYWYQQGPGQDPQFLISFYEKMQSDKGSIPDRFSAQQFSDYHSELNMSSLELGDSALYFCASREAYSYGYTFGSGTRLTVV.

J is TRBJ2-7 and V is TRBV7-9; D possibly corresponds to TRBD2 (5 bases). The CDR3 consists of 14 residues. Trimming stripped 6 bases from V and 0 bases from J, with 12 bases between. Germline V CDR1 and CDR2: SEHNR, FQNEAQ (reference sequence). The CDR3 reads CASSSHEGSYEQYF. The CDR3 DNA is TGTGCCAGCAGTTCCCACGAGGGCTCCTACGAGCAGTACTTC.

As DNA, the CDR3 is TGTGCCAGCAGCTGGGGGCAGGGGTCCTCTGGAAACACCATATATTTT. It is translated as CASSWGQGSSGNTIYF. V gene TRBV5-4 combines with J gene TRBJ1-3; a possible D gene is TRBD1 (6 bases). CDR1 and CDR2 from the germline V gene are SGHNT and YYREEE (reference sequence). The germline V and J ends were trimmed by 3 bases and 0 bases, with 13 bases remaining between them. The CDR3 extends over 16 amino acids. The whole variable domain, remainder taken from reference TRBV5-4 and TRBJ1-3, is ETGVTQSPTHLIKTRGQQVTLRCSSQSGHNTVSWYQQALGQGPQFIFQYYREEENGRGNFPPRFSGLQFPNYSSELNVNALELDDSALYLCASSWGQGSSGNTIYFGEGSWLTVV.

The V gene is TRBV7-9, the J gene TRBJ2-5, with 7 nucleotides matching TRBD1. The J call may be faulty, since TRBJ2-7 better matches the DNA end. Germline V gene data show CDR1 as SEHNR and CDR2 as FQNEAQ (reference sequence). This CDR3 contains 15 residues. The CDR3 nucleotides are TGTGCCAGCACCCGGGACAGCACCTTCTCTTACGAGCAGTACTTC. It specifies CASTRDSTFSYEQYF.

CDR3 nucleotide sequence: TGTGCCAGCAGGGATTGGGGACAGGGCAATCAGCCCCAGCATTTT. It encodes CASRDWGQGNQPQHF. The chain is built from TRBV6-1 and TRBJ1-5; the match to TRBD1 covers 8 bases. Losses at the gene ends were 6 bases for V and 2 bases for J; bases not matched to a gene: 6. CDR1 is MNHNS and CDR2 is SASEGT in the germline V gene. This CDR3 region has 15 residues.